A selection of T cell receptor beta chains follows, all from one sample in a study of T-cell reconstitution after alpha-beta-depleted transplantation in children. From the PCR reads, TCRdb called clonotypes with MiXCR, one entry per CDR3 protein. The sample holds 330,000 or so distinct CDR3 sequences; around 7.3% are singletons and the top ten take about 8.2%. The material sequenced was peripheral blood, taken 360 days after TCRalphabeta/CD19-depleted stem cell transplant. The receptors were gathered from a female patient between 2 and 10 years old who had a stem cell transplant for Fanconi anemia, so the T cells may come from the graft donor. Both conserved end residues are part of each CDR3. A D gene is named only where the DNA matches it firmly. Where a row states a size, it is once, few, many or the class of an expanded clone; other rows omit it.

D gene	clone size	V gene	J gene	CDR3 protein	CDR3 DNA
TRBD1	few	TRBV28	TRBJ1-5	CASSHRGNQPQHF	TGTGCCAGCAGCCACAGGGGTAATCAGCCCCAGCATTTT
.	many	TRBV5-5	TRBJ2-5	CASSLYSEETQYF	TGTGCCAGCAGCTTGTACTCGGAAGAGACCCAGTACTTC
TRBD1	many	TRBV6-5	TRBJ2-3	CASSYLQGANTDTQYF	TGTGCCAGCAGTTACCTGCAGGGGGCTAACACAGATACGCAGTATTTT
.	many	TRBV11-1	TRBJ2-7	CASRKQGVPTYEQYF	TGTGCCAGCAGAAAGCAGGGTGTACCTACCTACGAGCAGTACTTC
.	.	TRBV5-4	TRBJ2-4	CASSLRQGLAKNIQYF	TGTGCCAGCAGCCTGCGACAGGGACTAGCCAAAAACATTCAGTACTTC
TRBD1	.	TRBV28	TRBJ2-3	CASSQTRDRFTDTQYF	TGTGCCAGCAGCCAGACTCGGGACAGGTTTACAGATACGCAGTATTTT
.	.	TRBV12-3/TRBV12-4	TRBJ1-4	CASSPTAATNEKLFF	TGTGCCAGCAGTCCGACGGCGGCAACTAATGAAAAACTGTTTTTT
TRBD1	many	TRBV7-9	TRBJ2-3	CASSTYGQASTDTQYF	TGTGCCAGCAGCACGTACGGACAGGCTAGCACAGATACGCAGTATTTT
.	.	TRBV28	TRBJ1-2	CASSYRYGYTF	TGTGCCAGCAGTTACCGCTATGGCTACACCTTC
.	many	TRBV30	TRBJ2-3	CAWDSFSTDTQYF	TGTGCCTGGGACTCCTTTTCCACAGATACGCAGTATTTT